A single sample gave rise to the 6 T cell receptor beta chains below, sequenced in a study of PD-1 blockade in classical Hodgkin lymphoma. Sequenced by immunoSEQ multiplex PCR; TCRdb stores in-frame clones only, minus some. This table has roughly 140,000 clones, 78% appearing once. Relapses following autologous stem cell transplantation were seen in all patients, with brentuximab vedotin exposure varying. The sequences come from peripheral blood mononuclear cells (PBMCs), collected before the second cycle of nivolumab. The source of these receptors is a human donor with classical Hodgkin lymphoma.

This chain connects TRBV5-4 to TRBJ1-4, with 10 positions matching TRBD1. With V trimmed by 3 bases and J by 5 bases, 4 bases remained unmatched. Per the germline V gene, CDR1 is SGHNT and CDR2 is YYREEE (reference sequence). The CDR3 runs to 15 residues. The CDR3 spells CASSSSGQGNEKLFF. CDR3 sequence (DNA): TGTGCCAGCAGCTCCTCGGGACAGGGGAATGAAAAACTGTTTTTT.

The rearrangement joins TRBV19 to TRBJ2-7; TRBD1 matches 8 bases. The V segment lost 8 bases and the J segment 3 bases; nucleotides outside the gene matches: 9. The CDR3 is 14 amino acids. Germline loops: CDR1 LNHDA, CDR2 SQIVND (reference sequence). The CDR3 spells CASSDRDLNYEQYF. Here the CDR3 DNA reads TGTGCCAGTTCGGACAGGGACCTCAACTACGAGCAGTACTTC.

The chain employs TRBV5-4 and TRBJ2-2; D is possibly TRBD1 or TRBD2 (6 bases each). Germline V gene data show CDR1 as SGHNT and CDR2 as YYREEE (reference sequence). The CDR3 sequence is 15 residues long. Trimming took 1 base from V and 5 from J, leaving 12 bases between them. CDR3 nucleotide sequence: TGTGCCAGCAGCTTGTGGGGGGCGGAGACCGGGGAGCTGTTTTTT. Protein sequence: CASSLWGAETGELFF.

This sequence joins TRBV7-8 and TRBJ2-3, with 12 bases identical to TRBD2. The CDR3 runs to 18 residues. Germline assignment: CDR1 SGHVS and CDR2 FQNEAQ. J lost 2 bases, V lost 5 bases, and 11 bases had no gene match. The CDR3 DNA follows: TGTGCCAGCAGCCCGCCGCCGGGACTAGCGGGTTACACAGATACGCAGTATTTT. Translated: CASSPPPGLAGYTDTQYF.

V usage is TRBV6-5 and J usage is TRBJ2-2, with D unresolved. The germline gives CDR1 MNHEY, CDR2 SVGAGI. Trimming pared 5 bases from V and 4 bases from J, leaving 11 bases between. The CDR3 covers 14 residues. CDR3 region: CASSSPPGTGELFF. CDR3 DNA: TGTGCCAGCAGTAGCCCCCCGGGCACCGGGGAGCTGTTTTTT.

The gene calls are TRBV19 and TRBJ2-1, with 7 bases identical to TRBD1. Germline CDR1 LNHDA, CDR2 SQIVND (reference sequence). V lost 5 bases to trimming and J lost 3 bases; unmatched junction nucleotides: 4. This CDR3 has 14 residues. In nucleotides, the CDR3 is TGTGCCAGTAGTTCAGGGGGAAACTACAATGAGCAGTTCTTC. This codes for CASSSGGNYNEQFF.